Listed below are T cell receptor beta chains from one sample, sequenced in a study of OX40 agonist ivuxolimab in advanced cancers. Sequencing was performed with immunoSEQ multiplex PCR; in TCRdb, only in-frame clones are kept and a portion is missing. The repertoire holds around 100,000 clones, with around 90% as singletons. The sample in question was CD4+ or CD8+ T cells sorted from blood, obtained in a trial of the OX40 agonist ivuxolimab. The receptors derive from an adult with an advanced solid tumor such as melanoma, head and neck, liver or kidney cancer. Each CDR3 is given with its conserved first and last residue. Clone sizes are given selectively: once, few, many, or a class where the clone is expanded.

V gene: TRBV18; J gene: TRBJ2-2; clone size: .; CDR3 protein: CASSPRTGENGELFF
V gene: TRBV15; J gene: TRBJ2-2; clone size: once; CDR3 protein: CATSINRVNTGELFF
V gene: TRBV5-1; J gene: TRBJ2-7; clone size: .; CDR3 protein: CASSLAGVSYEQYF
V gene: TRBV5-1; J gene: TRBJ2-7; clone size: .; CDR3 protein: CASSLAPMSGRFYEQYF
V gene: TRBV28; J gene: TRBJ2-3; clone size: .; CDR3 protein: CASRTPGTDTQYF
V gene: TRBV10-3; J gene: TRBJ1-2; clone size: few; CDR3 protein: CAIRTGDYGYTF
V gene: TRBV9; J gene: TRBJ2-2; clone size: .; CDR3 protein: CASSPRLAEDTGELFF
V gene: TRBV5-1; J gene: TRBJ1-1; clone size: .; CDR3 protein: CASSLKGMNTEAFF
V gene: TRBV6-1; J gene: TRBJ1-4; clone size: .; CDR3 protein: CASKPTGITNEKLFF
V gene: TRBV5-1; J gene: TRBJ2-1; clone size: .; CDR3 protein: CASSLAQQGDEQFF
V gene: TRBV2; J gene: TRBJ2-5; clone size: .; CDR3 protein: CASNLGGQETQYF